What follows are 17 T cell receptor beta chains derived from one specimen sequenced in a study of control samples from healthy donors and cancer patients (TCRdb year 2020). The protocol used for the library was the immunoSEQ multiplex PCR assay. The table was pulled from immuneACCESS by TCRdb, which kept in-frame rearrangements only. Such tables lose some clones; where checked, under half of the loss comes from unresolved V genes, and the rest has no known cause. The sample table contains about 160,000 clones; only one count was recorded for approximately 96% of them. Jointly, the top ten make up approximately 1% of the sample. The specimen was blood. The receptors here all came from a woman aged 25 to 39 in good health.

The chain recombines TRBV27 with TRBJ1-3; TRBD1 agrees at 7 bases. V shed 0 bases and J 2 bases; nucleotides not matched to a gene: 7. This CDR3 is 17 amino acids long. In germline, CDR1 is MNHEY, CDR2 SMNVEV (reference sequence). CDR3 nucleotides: TGTGCCAGCAGTTTATCAGCCGGGACAGTCGCTGGAAACACCATATATTTT. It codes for CASSLSAGTVAGNTIYF.

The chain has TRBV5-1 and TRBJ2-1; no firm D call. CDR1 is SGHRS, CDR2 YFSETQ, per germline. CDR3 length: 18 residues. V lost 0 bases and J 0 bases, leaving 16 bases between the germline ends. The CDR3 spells CASSLADGGGDSYNEQFF. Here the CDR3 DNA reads TGCGCCAGCAGCTTGGCCGATGGTGGCGGAGACTCCTACAATGAGCAGTTCTTC.

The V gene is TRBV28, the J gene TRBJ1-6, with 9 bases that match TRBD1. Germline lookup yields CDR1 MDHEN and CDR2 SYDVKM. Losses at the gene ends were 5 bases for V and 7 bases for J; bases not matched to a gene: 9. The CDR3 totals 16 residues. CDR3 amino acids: CASSLLTGTGNSPLHF. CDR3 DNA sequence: TGTGCCAGCAGTCTTCTCACCGGGACAGGGAATTCACCCCTCCACTTT.

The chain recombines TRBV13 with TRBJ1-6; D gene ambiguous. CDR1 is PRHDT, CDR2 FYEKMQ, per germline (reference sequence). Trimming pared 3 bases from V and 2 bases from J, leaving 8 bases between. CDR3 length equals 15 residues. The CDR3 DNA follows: TGTGCCAGCAGCTTGGGGAGGACCTATAATTCACCCCTCCACTTT. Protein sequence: CASSLGRTYNSPLHF.

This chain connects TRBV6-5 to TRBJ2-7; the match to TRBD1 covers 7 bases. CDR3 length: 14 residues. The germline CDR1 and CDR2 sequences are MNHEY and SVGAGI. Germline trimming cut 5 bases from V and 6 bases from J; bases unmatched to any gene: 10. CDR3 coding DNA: TGTGCCAGCAGTAGAGACACAGGGGTTGCCGAGCAGTACTTC. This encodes CASSRDTGVAEQYF.

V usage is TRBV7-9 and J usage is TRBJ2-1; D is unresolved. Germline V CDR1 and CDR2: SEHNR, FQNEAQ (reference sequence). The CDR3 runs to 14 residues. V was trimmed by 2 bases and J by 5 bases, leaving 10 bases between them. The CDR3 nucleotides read TGTGCCAGCAGCTTAAGTTGGCAGAACAATGAGCAGTTCTTC. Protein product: CASSLSWQNNEQFF.

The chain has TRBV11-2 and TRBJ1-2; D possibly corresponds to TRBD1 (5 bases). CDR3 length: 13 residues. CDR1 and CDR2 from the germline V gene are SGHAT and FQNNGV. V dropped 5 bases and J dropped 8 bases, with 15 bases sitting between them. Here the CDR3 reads CASSTSGTSGYTF. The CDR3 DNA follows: TGTGCCAGCAGCACTTCTGGGACGTCCGGCTACACCTTC.

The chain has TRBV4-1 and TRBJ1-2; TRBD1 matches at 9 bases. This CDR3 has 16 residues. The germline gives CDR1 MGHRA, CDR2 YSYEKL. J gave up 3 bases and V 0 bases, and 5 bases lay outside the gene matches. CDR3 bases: TGCGCCAGCAGCCAAGACCCTGGACAGGGGTACTATGGCTACACCTTC. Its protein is CASSQDPGQGYYGYTF.

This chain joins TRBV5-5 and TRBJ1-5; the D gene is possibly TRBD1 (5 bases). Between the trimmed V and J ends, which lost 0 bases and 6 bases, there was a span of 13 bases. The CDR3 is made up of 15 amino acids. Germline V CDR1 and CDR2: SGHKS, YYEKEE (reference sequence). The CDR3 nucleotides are TGTGCCAGCAGCTTGGGGCAGGGAAACGGTCAGCCCCAGCATTTT. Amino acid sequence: CASSLGQGNGQPQHF.

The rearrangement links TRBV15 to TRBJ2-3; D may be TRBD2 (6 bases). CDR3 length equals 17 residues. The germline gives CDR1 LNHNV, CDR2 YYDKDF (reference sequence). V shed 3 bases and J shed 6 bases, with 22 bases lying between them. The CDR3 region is CATSRGSRDSLPDTQYF. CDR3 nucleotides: TGTGCCACCAGCAGGGGTAGTCGGGACTCGCTACCTGATACGCAGTATTTT. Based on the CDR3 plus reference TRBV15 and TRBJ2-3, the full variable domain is DAMVIQNPRYQVTQFGKPVTLSCSQTLNHNVMYWYQQKSSQAPKLLFHYYDKDFNNEADTPDNFQSRRPNTSFCFLDIRSPGLGDTAMYLCATSRGSRDSLPDTQYFGPGTRLTVL.

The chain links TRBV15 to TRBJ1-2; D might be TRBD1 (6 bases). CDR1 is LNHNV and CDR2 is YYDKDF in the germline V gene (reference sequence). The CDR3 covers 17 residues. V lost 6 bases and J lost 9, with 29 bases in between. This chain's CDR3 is CATSPADSVVARLSYTF. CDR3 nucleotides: TGTGCCACCAGTCCAGCGGACAGTGTTGTTGCACGTTTAAGCTACACCTTC.

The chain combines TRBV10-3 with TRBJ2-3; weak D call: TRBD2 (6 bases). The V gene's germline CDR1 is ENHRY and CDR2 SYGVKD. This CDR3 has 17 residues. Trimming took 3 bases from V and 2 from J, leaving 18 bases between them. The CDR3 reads CAISERDGGQSTDTQYF. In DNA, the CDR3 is TGTGCCATCAGTGAAAGGGACGGAGGGCAATCCACAGATACGCAGTATTTT.

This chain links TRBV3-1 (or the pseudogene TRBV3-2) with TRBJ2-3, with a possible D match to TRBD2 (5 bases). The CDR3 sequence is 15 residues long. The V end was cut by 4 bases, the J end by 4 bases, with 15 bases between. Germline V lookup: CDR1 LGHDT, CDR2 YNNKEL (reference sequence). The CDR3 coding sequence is TGTGCCAGCAGCCCCAACCCCCGGGGAGCAGATACGCAGTATTTT. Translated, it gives CASSPNPRGADTQYF.

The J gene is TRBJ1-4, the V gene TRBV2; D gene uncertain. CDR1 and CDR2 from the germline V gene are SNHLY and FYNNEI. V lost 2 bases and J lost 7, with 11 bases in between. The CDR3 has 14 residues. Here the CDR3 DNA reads TGTGCCAGCAGTGAACTTAGACATGGTGAAAAACTGTTTTTT. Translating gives CASSELRHGEKLFF.

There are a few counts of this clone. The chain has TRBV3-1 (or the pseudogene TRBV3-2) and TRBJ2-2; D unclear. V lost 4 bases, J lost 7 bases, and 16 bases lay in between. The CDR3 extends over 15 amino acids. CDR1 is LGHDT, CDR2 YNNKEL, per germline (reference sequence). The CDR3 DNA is TGTGCCAGCAGCCCGCGGACCCCATGGGTCGGGGAGCTGTTTTTT. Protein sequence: CASSPRTPWVGELFF.

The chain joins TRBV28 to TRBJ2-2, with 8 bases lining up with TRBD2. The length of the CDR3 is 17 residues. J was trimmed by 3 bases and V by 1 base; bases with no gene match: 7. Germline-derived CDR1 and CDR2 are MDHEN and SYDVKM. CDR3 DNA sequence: TGTGCCAGCAGTTTATCTCTGGCGGGGGGAGACACCGGGGAGCTGTTTTTT. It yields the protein CASSLSLAGGDTGELFF.

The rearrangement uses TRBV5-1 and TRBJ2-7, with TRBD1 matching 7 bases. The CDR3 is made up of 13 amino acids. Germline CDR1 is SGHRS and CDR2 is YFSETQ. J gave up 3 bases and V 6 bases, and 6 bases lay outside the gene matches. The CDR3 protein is CASTWQGDYEQYF. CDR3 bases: TGCGCCAGCACGTGGCAGGGGGACTACGAGCAGTACTTC.